Detailed here is one T cell receptor beta chain. TCRdb's copy holds only in-frame clones and misses some; the assay was immunoSEQ multiplex PCR. Altogether around 290,000 clones are present, about 88% being singletons, with the ten largest covering approximately 14%. This sample was taken from a study of blood T cell repertoires in COVID-19. The wider study: Sample material is recorded as cDNA or gDNA derived from T cells, B-cell-depleted T cells, or PBMCs.

This CDR3 is 15 amino acids long. Germline V lookup: CDR1 SGHTA, CDR2 FQGTGA. The V gene lost 2 bases and the J gene lost 7 bases, with 14 bases spanning the gap. Sequences were obtained from peripheral blood. The receptor was isolated from a woman between 70 and 85 years old with COVID-19, enrolled during active disease. The gene calls are TRBV7-3 and TRBJ2-2; D is perhaps TRBD1 (7 bases). This chain's CDR3 is CASSLGGGIGGELFF. The CDR3 DNA is TGTGCCAGCAGCTTAGGAGGGGGCATTGGCGGGGAGCTGTTTTTT. The variable domain in full, completed from reference TRBV7-3 and TRBJ2-2, reads GAGVSQTPSNKVTEKGKYVELRCDPISGHTALYWYRQSLGQGPEFLIYFQGTGAADDSGLPNDRFFAVRPEGSVSTLKIQRTERGDSAVYLCASSLGGGIGGELFFGEGSRLTVL.